The 4 T cell receptor beta chains given below trace back to one sample, sequenced in a study of T-cell reconstitution after alpha-beta-depleted transplantation in children. This sample's TCRbeta library carried unique molecular identifier barcodes. TCRdb ran MiXCR on the PCR reads and lists one entry per CDR3 protein. The sample has around 380,000 distinct CDR3 sequences; approximately 11% are singletons. Specimen: PBMCs from the stem cell graft donor, collected from the stem cell graft. The receptors stem from a human donor who donated a stem cell graft to a child with acute myeloid leukemia.

This clonotype came up a few times. The gene calls are TRBV29-1 and TRBJ1-1; a weak D match, TRBD1 (6 bases). This CDR3 has 13 residues. Trimming left V 7 bases short and J 2 bases short, with 14 bases between. CDR1 and CDR2 (germline): SQVTM, ANQGSEA. The CDR3 reads CSAEQGLNTEAFF. CDR3 bases: TGCAGCGCCGAACAGGGACTCAACACTGAAGCTTTCTTT.

There are a few counts of this clonotype. The V gene is TRBV9, the J gene TRBJ2-3; TRBD1 is a possible D gene (5 bases). This CDR3 has 14 amino acids. Trimming pared 4 bases from V and 0 bases from J, leaving 9 bases between. Germline V CDR1 and CDR2: SGDLS, YYNGEE. The CDR3 DNA follows: TGTGCCAGCAGCAAGCAGGGTAGCACAGATACGCAGTATTTT. Its translation is CASSKQGSTDTQYF.

This clonotype was counted between two and nine times. V gene TRBV5-1 combines with J gene TRBJ1-1; 7 nucleotides line up with TRBD1. Germline loops: CDR1 SGHRS, CDR2 YFSETQ. The CDR3 consists of 16 residues. With V trimmed by 4 bases and J by 3 bases, 12 bases remained unmatched. In nucleotides, the CDR3 is TGCGCCAGCAGCCCACAGGGGTCGGGGGGGGACACTGAAGCTTTCTTT. Amino acid sequence: CASSPQGSGGDTEAFF.

In this sample, this clonotype turned up a few times. The chain joins TRBV6-1 to TRBJ1-5; 7 nucleotides agree with TRBD1. CDR3 size: 15 residues. Germline V gives CDR1 MNHNS, CDR2 SASEGT. With 0 bases clipped from V and 7 bases from J, the junction kept 6 bases outside the gene matches. This CDR3 is CASSEAQVRGQPQHF. CDR3 DNA: TGTGCCAGCAGTGAAGCGCAGGTCAGGGGGCAGCCCCAGCATTTT.